These 19 T cell receptor beta chains share one sample of origin, sequenced in a study of beta chain features in type 1 diabetes. These receptors lack a known antigen. The whole isolated RNA underwent reverse transcription, so sequencing captured expressed TCRB transcripts. Only in-frame clones appear in the TCRdb table, and some are missing; sequencing was by immunoSEQ multiplex PCR. The sample shows hundreds of thousands of clones, over 11% of them seen only once. Findings and caveats of the study: Shortening of TCRB CDR3s, moderate but significant, appeared in all four CD4+ subsets of Type 1 diabetes patients.

The specimen sequenced was naive CD4+ T cells from blood. The receptor set was obtained from a man aged 18 to 29 with type 1 diabetes.

This clone appeared a few times. The rearrangement joins TRBV30 to TRBJ1-4; 7 positions match TRBD1. Germline V gives CDR1 GTSNPN, CDR2 SVGIG (reference sequence). CDR3 length equals 12 residues. V trimming: 2 bases; J trimming: 8 bases; junction bases outside the gene matches: 2. The CDR3 sequence: CAWSSGGEKLFF. The CDR3 nucleotides are TGTGCCTGGAGTTCAGGGGGGGAAAAACTGTTTTTT.

The chain combines TRBV5-6 with TRBJ2-5, with TRBD1 matching over 8 bases. The CDR3 contains 14 residues. V lost 6 bases, J lost 4 bases, and 8 bases stayed unmatched. Germline V gives CDR1 SGHDT, CDR2 YYEEEE. CDR3 DNA sequence: TGTGCCAGCACCTTCGCAGACAGGGGAGAGACCCAGTACTTC. Its translation is CASTFADRGETQYF.

The V and J genes are TRBV28 and TRBJ2-7; TRBD1 is a possible D gene (5 bases). Germline V gene data show CDR1 as MDHEN and CDR2 as SYDVKM. The germline V and J ends were trimmed by 10 bases and 2 bases, with 21 bases remaining between them. There are 15 residues in the CDR3. The CDR3 spells CATATRTTLTYEQYF. Written as DNA, the CDR3 is TGTGCCACCGCCACACGGACAACATTAACCTACGAGCAGTACTTC.

The chain joins TRBV25-1 to TRBJ2-5; 10 bases line up with TRBD2. With V trimmed by 6 bases and J by 2 bases, 0 bases remained unmatched. From germline, CDR1 is MGHDK and CDR2 SYGVNS. This CDR3 is 13 amino acids long. CDR3 sequence: CASRLAGQETQYF. CDR3 coding DNA: TGTGCCAGCAGACTAGCGGGGCAAGAGACCCAGTACTTC. Based on the CDR3 plus reference TRBV25-1 and TRBJ2-5, the full variable domain is EADIYQTPRYLVIGTGKKITLECSQTMGHDKMYWYQQDPGMELHLIHYSYGVNSTEKGDLSSESTVSRIRTEHFPLTLESARPSHTSQYLCASRLAGQETQYFGPGTRLLVL.

The chain uses TRBV9 and TRBJ2-7; D uncertain. Germline V gene lookup returns CDR1 SGDLS and CDR2 YYNGEE. V shed 0 bases and J shed 4 bases, with 17 bases lying between them. The CDR3 has 16 residues. CDR3 bases: TGTGCCAGCAGCGTAGGGGGTACCCTCCAGGCTTACGAGCAGTACTTC. It translates to CASSVGGTLQAYEQYF.

The V and J genes are TRBV7-9 and TRBJ1-2; D gene uncertain. Deletions cut 6 bases from V and 4 bases from J, with 15 bases between. CDR3 length equals 14 residues. Germline CDR1 is SEHNR and CDR2 is FQNEAQ (reference sequence). For the CDR3, the DNA is TGTGCCAGCAGATCCGAAATAGGTGGCTATGGCTACACCTTC. It yields the protein CASRSEIGGYGYTF.

This clone was observed a handful of times. The chain has TRBV15 and TRBJ2-7; possible D gene TRBD1, 6 bases. V shed 2 bases and J shed 4 bases, with 12 bases lying between them. The CDR3 is 14 amino acids. CDR1 and CDR2 (germline): LNHNV, YYDKDF (reference sequence). The CDR3: CATSRQGSKYEQYF. CDR3 bases: TGTGCCACCAGCAGACAGGGGTCGAAGTACGAGCAGTACTTC.

The DNA of the CDR3 is TGTGCCCGGGGGGGGAGTGCCACAGATACGCAGTATTTT. Protein sequence: CARGGSATDTQYF. The gene calls are TRBV30 and TRBJ2-3; 8 bases fit TRBD2. Germline V gene lookup returns CDR1 GTSNPN and CDR2 SVGIG (reference sequence). CDR3 length equals 13 residues. J was trimmed by 2 bases and V by 8 bases; bases with no gene match: 6. The full variable domain, with the rest looked up from reference TRBV30 and TRBJ2-3, is SQTIHQWPATLVQPVGSPLSLECTVEGTSNPNLYWYRQAAGRGLQLLFYSVGIGQISSEVPQNLSASRPQDRQFILSSKKLLLSDSGFYLCARGGSATDTQYFGPGTRLTVL.

This sequence joins TRBV18 and TRBJ2-1; D is tentatively TRBD1 or TRBD2 (5 bases each). Deletions cut 1 base from V and 6 bases from J, with 13 bases between. The CDR3 contains 15 residues. Germline CDR1 KGHSH, CDR2 LQKENI. CDR3 loop: CASSPQRGVPNEQFF. Here the CDR3 DNA reads TGTGCCAGCTCACCACAAAGAGGGGTCCCCAATGAGCAGTTCTTC.

V gene TRBV5-4 combines with J gene TRBJ2-3; D gene ambiguous. The CDR3 consists of 14 residues. V gave up 1 base and J gave up 1 base, with 7 bases separating them. Per germline, CDR1 SGHNT and CDR2 YYREEE (reference sequence). Written as DNA, the CDR3 is TGTGCCAGCAGCTTGAGGGTCGGCACAGATACGCAGTATTTT. It yields the protein CASSLRVGTDTQYF.

This clone has just a few counts. The chain combines TRBV18 with TRBJ1-2, with unresolved D. In germline, CDR1 is KGHSH, CDR2 LQKENI. V shed 3 bases and J shed 6 bases, with 14 bases lying between them. The CDR3 runs to 14 residues. CDR3 nucleotide sequence: TGTGCCAGCTCACCCTACGCCGTGGACGATGGCTACACCTTC. Its protein is CASSPYAVDDGYTF.

J is TRBJ2-7 and V is TRBV27; TRBD1 agrees at 8 bases. The CDR3 covers 15 residues. Germline V gene sequence: CDR1 MNHEY, CDR2 SMNVEV (reference sequence). The ends lost 0 bases at V and 3 bases at J; junction bases unmatched: 4. CDR3 in DNA: TGTGCCAGCAGTTTATCCCGGACAGGGATCTACGAGCAGTACTTC. The encoded protein is CASSLSRTGIYEQYF.

The V call is TRBV18, the J call TRBJ2-1; 7 bases are a match to TRBD2. The CDR3 consists of 16 residues. The V gene end was trimmed by 3 bases and the J gene end by 1 base; junction bases not matched to a gene: 6. CDR1 is KGHSH and CDR2 is LQKENI in the germline V gene. This chain's CDR3 is CASSPSSGYSYNEQFF. DNA for the CDR3: TGTGCCAGCTCACCGAGTAGCGGGTATTCCTACAATGAGCAGTTCTTC.

The chain uses TRBV4-2 and TRBJ2-5; D is perhaps TRBD1 (5 bases). The germline V and J ends were trimmed by 4 bases and 2 bases, with 11 bases remaining between them. Germline V lookup: CDR1 LGHNA, CDR2 YNFKEQ. CDR3 size: 14 residues. For the CDR3, the DNA is TGTGCCAGCAGCCCGACAGCCATACAAGAGACCCAGTACTTC. This codes for CASSPTAIQETQYF.

The chain recombines TRBV6-5 with TRBJ1-5; D not certain. Germline V CDR1 and CDR2: MNHEY, SVGAGI. The CDR3 loop spans 15 amino acids. V was shortened by 6 bases and J by 3 bases, with 15 bases between the two germline ends. CDR3 amino acids: CASSRAGYDNQPQHF. Written as DNA, the CDR3 is TGTGCCAGCAGCCGCGCCGGGTATGACAATCAGCCCCAGCATTTT.

As concerns this clone: Other DNA sequences in this specimen translate into the identical CDR3. This chain joins TRBV30 and TRBJ2-1; the D is unclear. Germline assignment: CDR1 GTSNPN and CDR2 SVGIG (reference sequence). CDR3 length: 11 residues. V shed 2 bases and J shed 7 bases, with 6 bases lying between them. CDR3 bases: TGTGCCTGGAGTTTAGGAAATGAGCAGTTCTTC. Translating it yields CAWSLGNEQFF.

The rearrangement uses TRBV7-2 and TRBJ2-7, with 10 nucleotides matching TRBD1. Germline loops: CDR1 SGHTA, CDR2 FQGNSA. The V gene end was trimmed by 5 bases and the J gene end by 5 bases; junction bases not matched to a gene: 6. The CDR3 length is 14 residues. Written as DNA, the CDR3 is TGTGCCAGCAGCCGGGACAGGGGTCAAGACGAGCAGTACTTC. Encoded protein: CASSRDRGQDEQYF. The variable domain in full, completed from reference TRBV7-2 and TRBJ2-7, reads GAGVSQSPSNKVTEKGKDVELRCDPISGHTALYWYRQSLGQGLEFLIYFQGNSAPDKSGLPSDRFSAERTGGSVSTLTIQRTQQEDSAVYLCASSRDRGQDEQYFGPGTRLTVT.

The rearrangement uses TRBV10-2 and TRBJ2-3; possible D gene TRBD2, 6 bases. Trimming removed 8 bases from V and 6 bases from J, with 15 bases in between. This CDR3 region has 13 residues. The germline V gene has CDR1 WSHSY and CDR2 SAAADI. The CDR3 spells CASVFGGGDTQYF. The CDR3 DNA is TGCGCCAGCGTTTTTGGGGGAGGCGATACGCAGTATTTT.

The J gene is TRBJ2-1, the V gene TRBV29-1, with a tentative D call TRBD2 (6 bases). From germline, CDR1 is SQVTM and CDR2 ANQGSEA. V was clipped by 3 bases and J by 3 bases, with 9 bases between them. CDR3 length equals 13 residues. The CDR3 coding sequence is TGCAGCGTTGATGGGACTCACTACAATGAGCAGTTCTTC. Translation: CSVDGTHYNEQFF.